What follows are 5 T cell receptor beta chains derived from one specimen sequenced in a study of beta chain features in type 1 diabetes. Expressed TCRB transcripts were sequenced, since all the RNA that had been isolated was reverse transcribed. Assay: immunoSEQ multiplex PCR; the TCRdb copy retains only in-frame clones and omits some. The data hold 200,000 to 250,000 clones, with 68% observed a single time. The sequenced sample consisted of naive CD4+ T cells from blood. The receptor set was obtained from a man aged 25-40 years in good health.

The chain is built from TRBV5-1 and TRBJ2-5, with D tentatively TRBD1 (5 bases). V lost 2 bases and J 6 bases, leaving 11 bases between the germline ends. Germline V gives CDR1 SGHRS, CDR2 YFSETQ. This CDR3 region has 13 residues. The CDR3 protein is CASSFEGEKTQYF. The CDR3 DNA is TGCGCCAGCAGCTTCGAAGGGGAAAAGACCCAGTACTTC.

The chain links TRBV5-1 to TRBJ2-1; D not resolved. V dropped 6 bases and J dropped 8 bases, with 18 bases sitting between them. The germline gives CDR1 SGHRS, CDR2 YFSETQ. CDR3 length: 14 residues. CDR3 sequence reads: CASTLRSSADEQFF. The CDR3 nucleotides read TGCGCCAGCACCCTCCGCTCGAGTGCGGATGAGCAGTTCTTC.

The rearrangement uses TRBV29-1 and TRBJ2-2, with 8 bases aligning to TRBD2. The junction had 5 bases not matched to a gene; V was cut back by 6 bases and J by 2 bases. The CDR3 is made up of 14 amino acids. Germline V gives CDR1 SQVTM, CDR2 ANQGSEA. This CDR3 is CSVLSGINTGELFF. DNA for the CDR3: TGCAGCGTCCTTAGCGGGATTAACACCGGGGAGCTGTTTTTT.

The chain joins TRBV29-1 to TRBJ1-1; tentative D call: TRBD1 (6 bases). CDR3 length equals 13 residues. Germline V gene data show CDR1 as SQVTM and CDR2 as ANQGSEA. Trimming took off 7 bases at V and 0 bases at J, with 12 bases between the two ends. The CDR3 sequence: CSGRDNLNTEAFF. DNA for the CDR3: TGCAGCGGTCGGGACAATTTGAACACTGAAGCTTTCTTT.

The chain is built from TRBV29-1 and TRBJ2-1, with 7 positions matching TRBD2. CDR3 length: 15 residues. V lost 3 bases, J lost 4 bases, and 9 bases stayed unmatched. CDR1 is SQVTM, CDR2 ANQGSEA, per germline. In nucleotides, the CDR3 is TGCAGCGTTGATTCGGTTAGCGGGTATTACAATGAGCAGTTCTTC. Its protein is CSVDSVSGYYNEQFF.